This TCR beta chain was obtained from a study of blood T cell repertoires in COVID-19. Across the whole study: The United States, Italy and Spain supplied acute and convalescent COVID-19 samples. PBMCs, B-cell-depleted T cells, or T cells provided the cDNA or gDNA that made up the material.

V dropped 5 bases and J dropped 2 bases, with 18 bases sitting between them. The CDR3 is made up of 17 amino acids. Germline values: CDR1 LNHDA, CDR2 SQIVND (reference sequence). Authors' processing steps: The assay estimated nucleated cells by amplifying reference gene primers. Profiled with immunoSEQ multiplex PCR; TCRdb holds only in-frame clones, not every one. That table gives V, J and clone size, and the DNA gave D and trimming. The table records over 200,000 clones, 86% of them present only once. V usage is TRBV19 and J usage is TRBJ2-2; possibly TRBD1 for D (6 bases). Sequencing input: peripheral blood. The sequence was obtained from a man aged 25-45 years who had recovered from COVID-19. CDR3 sequence (DNA): TGTGCCAGTAGTCCCCGGGGAGACAGGCGAAACACCGGGGAGCTGTTTTTT. Translation: CASSPRGDRRNTGELFF.